The 6 T cell receptor beta chains below were found in one sample sequenced in a study of T cells after yellow fever vaccination. TCRdb fed the 5' RACE reads into MiXCR, producing one record per CDR3 protein. The table lists around 360,000 distinct CDR3 sequences, around a tenth of them singletons. Sequencing was performed on PBMCs, taken on the day of the first yellow fever vaccination. These receptors originate from a man aged 18 to 29 who received the YFV17D yellow fever vaccine.

At least ten counts were recorded for this clonotype. The chain is built from TRBV20-1 and TRBJ2-1; TRBD2 matches 11 bases. Germline CDR1 reads DFQATT; CDR2 reads SNEGSKA (reference sequence). The CDR3 runs to 14 residues. The V and J ends lost 8 bases and 9 bases, in that order; junction bases with no gene match: 12. The CDR3 nucleotides read TGCAGTTCTTTAGCGGGGGGGGCCCAGATTGAGCAGTTCTTC. Translating gives CSSLAGGAQIEQFF.

V usage is TRBV7-8 and J usage is TRBJ2-3; 10 bases are shared with TRBD2. Germline lookup yields CDR1 SGHVS and CDR2 FQNEAQ. The ends lost 2 bases at V and 8 bases at J; junction bases unmatched: 7. The CDR3 loop spans 15 amino acids. The CDR3 here is CASSLLQAGGGTQYF. The CDR3 DNA reads as TGTGCCAGCAGCTTACTTCAAGCGGGGGGGGGTACGCAGTATTTT.

This clonotype has only a few counts. The J gene is TRBJ1-1, the V gene TRBV21-1. TRBV21-1 corresponds to a pseudogene. This CDR3 spans 15 amino acids. Here the CDR3 reads CASSRRHTVYTEAFF. Here the CDR3 DNA reads TGTGCCAGCAGCAGACGCCACACGGTGTACACTGAAGCTTTCTTT.

This clonotype has at least ten counts. The V gene is TRBV7-3, the J gene TRBJ1-4; a weak D match, TRBD1 (6 bases). Trimming pared 3 bases from V and 3 bases from J, leaving 17 bases between. CDR1 and CDR2 from the germline V gene are SGHTA and FQGTGA. There are 17 residues in the CDR3. The CDR3 protein is CASSFEGGGRSNEKLFF. In nucleotides, the CDR3 is TGTGCCAGCAGCTTTGAGGGGGGCGGGCGTTCTAATGAAAAACTGTTTTTT.

The V and J genes are TRBV7-8 and TRBJ2-3; the match to TRBD2 covers 8 bases. V was pared by 0 bases and J by 5 bases, with 7 bases of the junction left unmatched. The CDR3 is made up of 16 amino acids. CDR1 and CDR2 from the germline V gene are SGHVS and FQNEAQ. CDR3 DNA: TGTGCCAGCAGCTTAGCAGAGACGGGACTAGAAGATACGCAGTATTTT. As protein: CASSLAETGLEDTQYF.

The gene calls are TRBV6-5 and TRBJ1-4; a weak D match, TRBD1 (6 bases). CDR3 length: 14 amino acids. Trimming took 2 bases from V and 7 from J, leaving 11 bases between them. The germline CDR1 and CDR2 sequences are MNHEY and SVGAGI. CDR3 amino acids: CASSYNGGGEKLFF. The CDR3 DNA reads as TGTGCCAGCAGTTACAATGGAGGGGGTGAAAAACTGTTTTTT.